One and the same sample provided the 10 T cell receptor beta chains below, sequenced in a study of cytomegalovirus exposure and HLA in healthy donors (dated by TCRdb to 2016 to 2017). Library construction relied on the immunoSEQ multiplex PCR assay. For the multiplex PCR, a mixture combining 60 forward primers for TCR Vbeta segments and 13 reverse primers for TCR Jbeta segments was used. Here the immuneACCESS table is served through TCRdb, limited to in-frame sequences with V and J called. Missing clones are a known gap in these copies; in checked studies unresolved V genes cover under half, and the rest lacks a known reason. For this sample there are a few hundred thousand clones; 70% to 80% appear just once. The ten largest clonotypes hold 2.5% to 3.5% of the sample. Sequencing was carried out using PBMCs. The receptors were gathered from a woman in her 30s in good health and CMV-seronegative.

The gene calls are TRBV27 and TRBJ2-7; the match to TRBD1 covers 8 bases. J was trimmed by 3 bases and V by 4 bases; bases with no gene match: 8. Germline assignment: CDR1 MNHEY and CDR2 SMNVEV (reference sequence). This CDR3 has 15 amino acids. The CDR3 reads CASSSGTGSGYEQYF. DNA for the CDR3: TGTGCCAGCAGTTCGGGGACAGGCTCAGGCTACGAGCAGTACTTC.

This clone came up a few times. The chain has TRBV2 and TRBJ2-3, with TRBD2 matching over 7 bases. The CDR3 contains 18 residues. CDR1 and CDR2 (germline): SNHLY, FYNNEI. V lost 5 bases, J lost 2 bases, and 16 bases stayed unmatched. For the CDR3, the DNA is TGTGCCAGCAGTCCCGGGACTAAAACCTTGTCCTACACAGATACGCAGTATTTT. Translating gives CASSPGTKTLSYTDTQYF.

The chain couples TRBV7-9 to TRBJ1-2, with a possible D match to TRBD1 (5 bases). V gave up 1 base and J gave up 4 bases, with 13 bases separating them. This CDR3 contains 15 residues. Per germline, CDR1 SEHNR and CDR2 FQNEAQ (reference sequence). Here the CDR3 reads CASSLEPEGFYGYTF. As DNA, the CDR3 is TGTGCCAGCAGCTTAGAACCGGAGGGGTTCTATGGCTACACCTTC.

The rearrangement uses TRBV2 and TRBJ1-6; no clear D. The CDR3 loop spans 15 amino acids. Trimming pared 7 bases from V and 7 bases from J, leaving 17 bases between. The germline gives CDR1 SNHLY, CDR2 FYNNEI. CDR3 nucleotide sequence: TGTGCCAGCACCTGGGAGGGTGTGGCAAATTCACCCCTCCACTTT. Its protein product is CASTWEGVANSPLHF.

The rearrangement links TRBV27 to TRBJ2-1; 10 bases are shared with TRBD2. The CDR3 consists of 17 residues. After removal of 7 bases from V and 8 bases from J, the junction contained 17 bases not matched to a gene. Germline CDR1 reads MNHEY; CDR2 reads SMNVEV (reference sequence). CDR3 sequence (DNA): TGTGCCAGCATGGCCAAAATGACTAGCGGGTGGGGCCATGAGCAGTTCTTC. It is translated as CASMAKMTSGWGHEQFF.

This chain connects TRBV11-2 to TRBJ2-2, with 8 bases identical to TRBD1. The CDR3 is made up of 16 amino acids. Germline loops: CDR1 SGHAT, CDR2 FQNNGV. V lost 5 bases to trimming and J lost 3 bases; unmatched junction nucleotides: 8. The CDR3, as DNA: TGTGCCAGCAGCGCCTTGGACAGGGTTGACACCGGGGAGCTGTTTTTT. Translating it yields CASSALDRVDTGELFF.

The chain couples TRBV4-2 to TRBJ2-3; perhaps TRBD1 as D (5 bases). Germline CDR1 LGHNA, CDR2 YNFKEQ. The V end was cut by 0 bases, the J end by 3 bases, with 16 bases between. There are 17 residues in the CDR3. CDR3 bases: TGTGCCAGCAGCCAAGATAATGGGGCAGAAGCTACAGATACGCAGTATTTT. It specifies CASSQDNGAEATDTQYF.

The J gene is TRBJ2-7, the V gene TRBV9, with D maybe TRBD2 (6 bases). The ends were cut back, 6 bases at V and 5 bases at J, with 18 bases in the middle. The germline V gene has CDR1 SGDLS and CDR2 YYNGEE. The CDR3 extends over 14 amino acids. CDR3 sequence (DNA): TGTGCCAGCACTCCTACTGCGGGGAAACACGAGCAGTACTTC. Translation: CASTPTAGKHEQYF.

V and J are TRBV7-8 and TRBJ2-2, with TRBD1 matching 8 bases. This CDR3 region has 14 residues. Germline V gene sequence: CDR1 SGHVS, CDR2 FQNEAQ. The V gene end was trimmed by 11 bases and the J gene end by 4 bases; junction bases not matched to a gene: 9. In DNA form, the CDR3 reads TGTGCCTGTAAACAGGGGGGAGGCACCGGGGAGCTGTTTTTT. Its protein is CACKQGGGTGELFF.

This clone was seen more than once but under ten times. The chain has TRBV5-1 and TRBJ1-3, with 11 bases matching TRBD1. This CDR3 contains 15 residues. Germline values: CDR1 SGHRS, CDR2 YFSETQ. Trimming cost V 4 bases and J 10 bases; bases outside gene matches: 10. CDR3 region: CASSLQPGQGVTIYF. CDR3 sequence (DNA): TGCGCCAGCAGCCTCCAGCCGGGACAGGGGGTAACCATATATTTT.